This T cell receptor (beta chain) was observed in a study of blood T cell repertoires in COVID-19. Study as a whole: From the United States, Italy and Spain came samples of acute and convalescent COVID-19.

As handled by the study authors: Reference gene primer amplification yielded estimated nucleated cell counts. TCRdb's copy holds only in-frame clones and misses some; the assay was immunoSEQ multiplex PCR. From that table come the V and J calls and clone size; the DNA was used to work out D and trimming. The sample lists some 300,000 clones, around 92% occurring once. The V gene end was trimmed by 5 bases and the J gene end by 3 bases; junction bases not matched to a gene: 6. The length of the CDR3 is 15 residues. Germline V CDR1 and CDR2: SEHNR, FQNEAQ (reference sequence). Ages ranged from about 18 to 89 years, with residence in around 24 US areas. Participant-given clinical history determined each cohort assignment.

This TCR was recovered from a woman aged 50 to 65 who had been exposed to COVID-19. The sample was PBMCs or T cells enriched from blood (not recorded which). The chain joins TRBV7-9 to TRBJ2-2; 7 bases fit TRBD2. The CDR3 DNA is TGTGCCAGCAGCGACCGTCGGGGGGACACCGGGGAGCTGTTTTTT. This sequence encodes CASSDRRGDTGELFF.